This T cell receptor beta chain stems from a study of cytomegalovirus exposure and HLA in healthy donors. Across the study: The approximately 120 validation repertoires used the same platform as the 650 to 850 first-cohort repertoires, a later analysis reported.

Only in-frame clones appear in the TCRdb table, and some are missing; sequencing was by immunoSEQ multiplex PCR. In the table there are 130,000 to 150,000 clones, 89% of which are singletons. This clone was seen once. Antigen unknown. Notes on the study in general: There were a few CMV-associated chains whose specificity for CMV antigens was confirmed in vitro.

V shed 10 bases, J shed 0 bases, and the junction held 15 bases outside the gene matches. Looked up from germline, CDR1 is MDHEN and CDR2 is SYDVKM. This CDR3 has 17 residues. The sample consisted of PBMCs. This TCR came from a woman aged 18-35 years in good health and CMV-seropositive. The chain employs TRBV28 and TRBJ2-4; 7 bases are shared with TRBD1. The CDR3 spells CATIQGTFLLAKNIQYF. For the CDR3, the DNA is TGTGCCACCATACAGGGGACCTTTCTTCTAGCCAAAAACATTCAGTACTTC.